Described below is a single T cell receptor (beta chain) sequence and its context. Its antigen remains undetermined. Base qualities are not provided; no much larger clone lies one nucleotide away. This record comes from a study of T cell responses to AZD1222 COVID-19 vaccine (dated by TCRdb to the early 2020s). General notes on the study: Because spike-specific TCR depth and breadth did not differ between the two schedules, AZD1222 recipients who got a second dose at roughly 4 weeks were pooled with those who got a second dose at roughly 12 weeks. A total of around 240 trial participants underwent TCR sequencing, of whom 200 to 220 received two doses of AZD1222 and around 25 received two doses of the MenACWY control vaccine. Trial participants were enrolled into age subgroups of 18-55, 56-69 and 70-plus years, which contained roughly 140, 27 and 60 TCR-sequenced participants, respectively. General conclusions and limits of the study: After two AZD1222 doses, spike-specific TCR breadth and depth were significantly higher than at day 0 and than in MenACWY recipients. Epitopes outside the regions mutated in the B.1.351 and B.1.1.7 variants were reportedly recognized by nearly half of the unique spike-specific TCRs. In the small 56-69-year group, the increase in depth fell short of significance, most likely because of low power. Vaccine-associated CD4 TCRs spanned the whole spike protein, with dominant responses in regions 160-218 and 743-854. Conclusions about previously exposed vaccinees are limited because only a handful of AZD1222 recipients were SARS-CoV-2 seropositive at baseline. Most participants were white British and females outnumbered males, and the authors suggested that clonal diversity may have been underestimated. Because no day 14 peak-response samples were available, repertoires were characterized only after the peak T cell response.

The CDR3 regions of human TCRbeta chains were subjected to immunosequencing. Per the original workflow: Repertoire TCRs were checked for matches against a reference library of SARS-CoV-2-specific TCRs that had been generated using the MIRA antigen-specificity platform. Breadth was defined as the fraction of unique TCRs that were SARS-CoV-2-associated, and depth was defined as the fraction of total T cells that were SARS-CoV-2-associated. Using the MIRA data, each spike-specific TCR was mapped to the spike region that the TCR reacts to and placed in a CD4 or CD8 class. Log10-transformed breadth and depth values were compared by one-way ANOVA with Sidak's multiple comparisons tests. The clones in this table, taken by TCRdb from immuneACCESS, are in-frame only. Not every clone is retained; where verified, under half of the shortfall comes from an unresolved V gene, and the cause of the rest is unknown. The DNA gave D and trimming, while V, J and clone size come from that table. For this sample the table gives around 130,000 clones, of which 85% to 95% were detected only once. Around 7% of the sample comes from the top ten.

Spanning cysteine to phenylalanine, the CDR3 consists of 15 amino acids. CDR3 DNA only is kept here, 45 bases in frame from base 1. Taken from the germline V gene, the CDR1 and CDR2 loops are SGHRS and YFSETQ. V sheds 0 bases and J sheds 5 bases, leaving 15 bases between their ends. In light of the paper, this sample's time point label describes: baseline before first vaccination. Vaccinee samples came from UK trials COV001 and COV002, including a single-blind randomized controlled phase 2/3 trial of AZD1222 (ChAdOx1 nCoV-19) in healthy adults. For TCRbeta chain sequencing, PBMC samples from trial participants were taken at day 0 and at day 28 after the second dose.

This sequence uses TRBV5-1 and TRBJ2-7, with the D gene call left open. The source is an adult in good health. The source material was peripheral blood, sampled on day 0 of AZD1222 vaccination. CDR3 loop: CASSLGGRFGDEQYF. The DNA sequence is as follows: TGCGCCAGCAGCTTGGGAGGTAGGTTCGGCGACGAGCAGTACTTC.